Listed here are 9 T cell receptor beta chains from one sample, sequenced in a study of T cells in Graves' hyperthyroidism and ophthalmopathy. The source material, RNA transcripts, was used to amplify TCR beta CDR3 regions. Primed by the HTBI set, a first-round RT-PCR was run on the TCR CDR3. TCRdb reprocessed the multiplex PCR reads with MiXCR, giving one entry per CDR3 protein. The sample carries around 450,000 distinct CDR3 sequences, approximately 14% recorded once. Sequenced sample: blood. The receptors shown here come from a woman between 18 and 30 years old with Graves' hyperthyroidism.

There are many counts of this clonotype. The rearrangement uses TRBV9 and TRBJ2-3; tentatively, D is TRBD2 (6 bases). Germline CDR1 is SGDLS and CDR2 is YYNGEE. V was clipped by 4 bases and J by 2 bases, with 14 bases between them. The CDR3 covers 15 residues. Here the CDR3 DNA reads TGTGCCAGCAGCTCTCCGCGGGACCACACAGATACGCAGTATTTT. It yields the protein CASSSPRDHTDTQYF.

The chain employs TRBV13 and TRBJ1-5, with a weak D call TRBD1 (6 bases). This CDR3 has 17 residues. The germline gives CDR1 PRHDT, CDR2 FYEKMQ (reference sequence). V gave up 5 bases and J gave up 0 bases, with 17 bases separating them. The CDR3 reads CASSIRRQADSNQPQHF. As DNA, the CDR3 is TGTGCCAGCAGCATCCGACGACAGGCAGATAGCAATCAGCCCCAGCATTTT.

This clonotype was detected ten times or more. J is TRBJ2-2 and V is TRBV7-9, with D possibly being TRBD2 (6 bases). Trimming removed 0 bases from V and 3 bases from J, with 14 bases in between. Looked up from germline, CDR1 is SEHNR and CDR2 is FQNEAQ (reference sequence). The CDR3 is 17 amino acids. The chain's CDR3 is CASSLARSGPYTGELFF. In DNA form, the CDR3 reads TGTGCCAGCAGCTTAGCGCGCAGCGGGCCTTACACCGGGGAGCTGTTTTTT.

The chain uses TRBV6-1 and TRBJ1-1, with D possibly being TRBD1 (6 bases). The germline V and J ends were trimmed by 6 bases and 4 bases, with 24 bases remaining between them. Germline V gene sequence: CDR1 MNHNS, CDR2 SASEGT. The CDR3 loop spans 17 amino acids. In DNA form, the CDR3 reads TGTGCCAGCAGCCGCGCGACAGGTACTCGTTTCTTCACTGAAGCTTTCTTT. Translated, it gives CASSRATGTRFFTEAFF.

This clonotype was counted many times. This chain links TRBV2 with TRBJ2-1; the match to TRBD2 covers 8 bases. CDR1 SNHLY and CDR2 FYNNEI come from the germline V gene. This CDR3 is 15 amino acids long. After removal of 3 bases from V and 3 bases from J, the junction contained 4 bases not matched to a gene. CDR3 sequence: CASSDFSGNYNEQFF. The CDR3, as DNA: TGTGCCAGCAGTGATTTTAGCGGGAACTACAATGAGCAGTTCTTC.

The chain uses TRBV5-1 and TRBJ1-3, with D maybe TRBD1 (6 bases). V dropped 1 base and J dropped 7 bases, with 15 bases sitting between them. The CDR3 runs to 15 residues. Germline CDR1 and CDR2: SGHRS and YFSETQ. The CDR3 DNA is TGCGCCAGCAGCTTGAGCTCAGGGGAAGTGAACACCATATATTTT. It encodes CASSLSSGEVNTIYF.

This clonotype has only a few counts. One junction end does not reproduce the germline sequence, and a read error may be involved. The chain has TRBV27 and TRBJ2-5; D is ambiguous. CDR3 length: 11 amino acids. In germline, CDR1 is MNHEY, CDR2 SMNVEV (reference sequence). DNA of the CDR3: TGTGCCAGCGGTTTAAAAGAGACCCAGTACTTC. This sequence encodes CASGLKETQYF.

This clonotype appeared many times. The V gene is TRBV20-1, the J gene TRBJ2-7; D remains ambiguous. Per the germline V gene, CDR1 is DFQATT and CDR2 is SNEGSKA (reference sequence). Trimming took off 3 bases at V and 0 bases at J, with 6 bases between the two ends. The length of the CDR3 is 12 residues. The DNA of the CDR3 is TGCAGTGCTAGGTCCGACTCCTACGAGCAGTACTTC. It translates to CSARSDSYEQYF.

The sample holds many counts of this clonotype. The chain uses TRBV28 and TRBJ2-7; 9 nucleotides agree with TRBD2. Germline values: CDR1 MDHEN, CDR2 SYDVKM. Germline trimming cut 5 bases from V and 2 bases from J; bases unmatched to any gene: 7. The CDR3 is 15 residues long. CDR3 nucleotide sequence: TGTGCCAGCAGTGGGAGACTAGCGGCCACCTACGAGCAGTACTTC. It codes for CASSGRLAATYEQYF.